This T cell receptor (beta chain) was sequenced for a study of tumour-infiltrating T cells in Burkitt lymphoma. CDR1 is SNHLY and CDR2 is FYNNEI in the germline V gene. CDR3 length: 16 amino acids. J lost 7 bases, V lost 4 bases, and 6 bases had no gene match. This clone has just one count. Sequenced by immunoSEQ multiplex PCR; TCRdb stores in-frame clones only, minus some. The data show 2,600 or so clones, 24% seen once. The source material was tumor tissue from a relapse. This sequence was found in a human donor with relapsed Burkitt lymphoma. Some clones in this sample may be carry-over from other donors' samples. This sequence joins TRBV2 and TRBJ2-1; 14 nucleotides match TRBD2. The CDR3 region has the DNA TGTGCCAGCAGTGCCAGACTAGCGGGGGGGCGAAATGAGCAGTTCTTC. This encodes CASSARLAGGRNEQFF.